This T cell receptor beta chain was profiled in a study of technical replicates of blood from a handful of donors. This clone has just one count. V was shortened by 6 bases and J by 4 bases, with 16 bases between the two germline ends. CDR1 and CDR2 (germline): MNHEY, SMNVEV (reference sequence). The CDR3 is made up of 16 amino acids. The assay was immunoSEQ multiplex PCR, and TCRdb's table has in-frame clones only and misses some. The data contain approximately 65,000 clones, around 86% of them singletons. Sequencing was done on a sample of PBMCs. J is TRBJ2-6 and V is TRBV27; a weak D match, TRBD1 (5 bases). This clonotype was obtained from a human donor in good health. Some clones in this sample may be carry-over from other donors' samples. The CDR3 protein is CASSPPVGAGANVLTF. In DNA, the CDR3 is TGTGCCAGCAGCCCCCCAGTAGGGGCCGGGGCCAACGTCCTGACTTTC.